This entry lists 22 T cell receptor beta chains sequenced from one sample in a study of T cell repertoires in cytomegalovirus infection. TCRdb redid the calling of the reads with MiXCR, one entry per CDR3 protein. This sample yields 350,000 to 500,000 distinct CDR3 sequences, of which roughly 30% are seen a single time; 12% to 15% belongs to the top ten. Material: PBMCs. These receptors were obtained from a human donor in good health (CMV status not recorded). Some clones in this sample may be carry-over from other donors' samples.

The rearrangement uses TRBV4-3 and TRBJ1-2, with D possibly being TRBD1 (5 bases). V was cut by 2 bases and J by 4 bases, with 23 bases left in between. Germline V gives CDR1 LGHNA, CDR2 YSLEER. This CDR3 contains 18 residues. The CDR3 DNA sequence: TGCGCCAGCAGCCAATGGGCTGGGCAGGGAAGCTTTGCCTATGGCTACACCTTC. Its protein is CASSQWAGQGSFAYGYTF.

This clonotype was detected only a few times. The V and J genes are TRBV2 and TRBJ2-3; D gene uncertain. The CDR3 runs to 14 residues. V was trimmed by 2 bases and J by 2 bases, leaving 8 bases between them. CDR1 is SNHLY, CDR2 FYNNEI, per germline. CDR3 sequence reads: CASSEFRVTDTQYF. The CDR3 DNA reads as TGTGCCAGCAGTGAATTTAGGGTCACAGATACGCAGTATTTT.

There are a few counts of this clonotype. The V call is TRBV6-1, the J call TRBJ2-7; 7 bases align to TRBD1. Trimming took 5 bases from V and 3 from J; bases not matched to a gene: 4. Germline lookup yields CDR1 MNHNS and CDR2 SASEGT. The CDR3 consists of 13 residues. The chain's CDR3 is CASSRDSYYEQYF. CDR3 nucleotides: TGTGCCAGCAGTCGGGACAGCTACTACGAGCAGTACTTC.

A word on this clonotype: Being one base from a much bigger clone, this may be a read error. Lacking the conserved final phenylalanine or tryptophan, this CDR3 likely reflects a read error. The CDR3 DNA is TGTGCCAGCAGCCTATACTCATCAGTACAGGGATCTACCCAGTACTTA. This codes for CASSLYSSVQGSTQYL. The chain is built from TRBV7-8 and TRBJ2-5; D might be TRBD1 (6 bases). Germline V lookup: CDR1 SGHVS, CDR2 FQNEAQ. The CDR3 spans 16 residues. The V end lost 5 bases, the J end lost 8 bases, and 24 bases lay between the germline ends.

Only a few counts were recorded for this clonotype. The rearrangement joins TRBV12-3 or TRBV12-4 to TRBJ2-7, with a tentative D call TRBD2 (6 bases). Trimming took off 1 base at V and 0 bases at J, with 16 bases between the two ends. The CDR3 sequence is 17 residues long. This chain's CDR3 is CASSLGGAGKVSYEQYF. CDR3 coding DNA: TGTGCCAGCAGTTTAGGAGGGGCGGGGAAGGTCTCCTACGAGCAGTACTTC.

This chain links TRBV28 with TRBJ2-5; 7 nucleotides agree with TRBD1. The CDR3 sequence is 15 residues long. V dropped 4 bases and J dropped 0; count of bases not matched to a gene: 5. Looked up from germline, CDR1 is MDHEN and CDR2 is SYDVKM. CDR3 in amino acids: CASSSGTAYQETQYF. In DNA, the CDR3 is TGTGCCAGCAGTTCCGGGACAGCCTACCAAGAGACCCAGTACTTC. The variable domain in full, completed from reference TRBV28 and TRBJ2-5, reads DVKVTQSSRYLVKRTGEKVFLECVQDMDHENMFWYRQDPGLGLRLIYFSYDVKMKEKGDIPEGYSVSREKKERFSLILESASTNQTSMYLCASSSGTAYQETQYFGPGTRLLVL.

This clonotype turned up a few times. V is TRBV7-9 and J is TRBJ1-2; TRBD1 agrees at 7 bases. This CDR3 has 16 amino acids. V trimming: 0 bases; J trimming: 4 bases; junction bases outside the gene matches: 8. Germline lookup yields CDR1 SEHNR and CDR2 FQNEAQ (reference sequence). CDR3 nucleotides: TGTGCCAGCAGCTTAGCGCGGGACAGTCCCTTCTATGGCTACACCTTC. Translated, it gives CASSLARDSPFYGYTF.

The chain is built from TRBV28 and TRBJ2-7, with 8 nucleotides matching TRBD2. CDR1 and CDR2 (germline): MDHEN, SYDVKM. With V trimmed by 6 bases and J by 5 bases, 12 bases remained unmatched. The CDR3 covers 15 residues. The CDR3 sequence: CASSPHGTSLHEQYF. The DNA of the CDR3 is TGTGCCAGCAGCCCTCACGGGACTAGTCTTCACGAGCAGTACTTC. The variable domain in full, with the rest retrieved from reference TRBV28 and TRBJ2-7, is DVKVTQSSRYLVKRTGEKVFLECVQDMDHENMFWYRQDPGLGLRLIYFSYDVKMKEKGDIPEGYSVSREKKERFSLILESASTNQTSMYLCASSPHGTSLHEQYFGPGTRLTVT.

J is TRBJ2-3 and V is TRBV20-1, with TRBD2 matching 7 bases. Trimming cost V 5 bases and J 1 base; bases outside gene matches: 12. Germline CDR1 is DFQATT and CDR2 is SNEGSKA (reference sequence). CDR3 length equals 16 residues. CDR3 sequence (DNA): TGCAGTGCTCCGTGGCAGCGGGGTATTCGCACAGATACGCAGTATTTT. Its translation is CSAPWQRGIRTDTQYF.

V usage is TRBV28 and J usage is TRBJ1-1, with D unclear. Trimming removed 2 bases at V and 4 bases at J, with 11 bases between. The CDR3 is 14 amino acids. Germline lookup yields CDR1 MDHEN and CDR2 SYDVKM. The CDR3 here is CASSLQAGPTEAFF. DNA of the CDR3: TGTGCCAGCAGTTTACAGGCAGGACCCACTGAAGCTTTCTTT. Full variable domain (outside the CDR3, taken from reference TRBV28 and TRBJ1-1): DVKVTQSSRYLVKRTGEKVFLECVQDMDHENMFWYRQDPGLGLRLIYFSYDVKMKEKGDIPEGYSVSREKKERFSLILESASTNQTSMYLCASSLQAGPTEAFFGQGTRLTVV.

This rearrangement joins TRBV6-6 to TRBJ1-5, with TRBD1 matching 12 bases. The CDR3 sequence is 21 residues long. Germline V CDR1 and CDR2: MNHNY, SVGAGI (reference sequence). V was pared by 10 bases and J by 3 bases, with 25 bases of the junction left unmatched. The CDR3 DNA sequence: TGTGCCATACCCGGCCGGGACAGGGGGCCGCTCGAAATAGACGCCAATCAGCCCCAGCATTTT. Protein product: CAIPGRDRGPLEIDANQPQHF.

V is TRBV2 and J is TRBJ1-2; D gene ambiguous. Germline values: CDR1 SNHLY, CDR2 FYNNEI. CDR3 length: 13 amino acids. Deletions cut 1 base from V and 4 bases from J, with 7 bases between. This CDR3 is CASSEDSAYGYTF. The CDR3, as DNA: TGTGCCAGCAGTGAAGACAGCGCCTATGGCTACACCTTC.

The rearrangement links TRBV11-3 to TRBJ2-3, with D perhaps matching TRBD1 (5 bases). The CDR3 covers 14 residues. V was clipped by 3 bases and J by 5 bases, with 12 bases between them. Germline-derived CDR1 and CDR2 are SGHNT and YENEEA. CDR3 amino acids: CASSFSGREDTQYF. The CDR3 DNA reads TGTGCCAGCAGCTTCTCAGGGCGAGAAGATACGCAGTATTTT.

Notes on this clonotype: It may be a read error: a sequence one base away is much more abundant. The chain links TRBV7-6 to TRBJ2-3; 12 nucleotides align to TRBD2. Germline trimming cut 5 bases from V and 9 bases from J; bases unmatched to any gene: 12. The CDR3 covers 16 residues. Germline CDR1 is SGHVS and CDR2 is FNYEAQ. The CDR3 loop is CASSTRTSGVRETQYF. The CDR3, as DNA: TGTGCCAGCAGCACCAGGACTAGCGGGGTGAGAGAGACGCAGTATTTT.

This clonotype was picked up many times. The genes are TRBV7-2 and TRBJ2-2; 12 positions agree with TRBD2. The germline gives CDR1 SGHTA, CDR2 FQGNSA. This CDR3 has 18 residues. Germline trimming cut 6 bases from V and 0 bases from J; bases unmatched to any gene: 8. The DNA of the CDR3 is TGTGCCAGCAGTGGACTAGCGGGGACACTCGCGAACACCGGGGAGCTGTTTTTT. It encodes CASSGLAGTLANTGELFF.

The chain uses TRBV18 and TRBJ2-3; D is perhaps TRBD2 (6 bases). The germline gives CDR1 KGHSH, CDR2 LQKENI. The CDR3 length is 15 residues. V gave up 3 bases and J gave up 3 bases, with 13 bases separating them. The CDR3 region is CASSPSWRETDTQYF. CDR3 bases: TGTGCCAGCTCACCGAGTTGGAGGGAAACAGATACGCAGTATTTT.

Worth noting for this clonotype: A clone one base away is much larger, so this may be a read error. The missing conserved phenylalanine or tryptophan at the end of this CDR3 makes a read error likely. The chain couples TRBV7-2 to TRBJ2-7; a weak D match, TRBD1 (5 bases). CDR1 is SGHTA, CDR2 FQGNSA, per germline. This CDR3 has 13 amino acids. Deletions cut 1 base from V and 6 bases from J, with 10 bases between. CDR3 sequence: CASSLVPGREQYL. The CDR3 region has the DNA TGTGCCAGCAGCTTAGTTCCAGGGCGCGAGCAGTACTTA.

As for this clonotype: A junction end diverges from the germline sequence, so it may reflect a read error. This sequence joins TRBV12-3 or TRBV12-4 and TRBJ2-3; the match to TRBD2 covers 8 bases. The CDR3 runs 14 residues. This CDR3 reads CASSSGGDVDKQYF. The CDR3 coding sequence is TGTGCCAGCAGTTCGGGGGGGGATGTAGATAAGCAGTATTTT.

This clonotype was observed a handful of times. The CDR3 reads CASSSRTGNEKLFF. CDR3 nucleotides: TGTGCCAGCAGTAGCCGGACAGGGAATGAAAAACTGTTTTTT. The chain is built from TRBV6-5 and TRBJ1-4, with TRBD1 matching over 8 bases. Germline assignment: CDR1 MNHEY and CDR2 SVGAGI. V shed 5 bases and J 5 bases; nucleotides not matched to a gene: 4. This CDR3 region has 14 residues.

This clonotype was detected only a few times. The gene calls are TRBV15 and TRBJ1-1; weak D call: TRBD1 (5 bases). CDR1 is LNHNV and CDR2 is YYDKDF in the germline V gene (reference sequence). This CDR3 comprises 15 residues. V was pared by 0 bases and J by 4 bases, with 12 bases between. Written as DNA, the CDR3 is TGTGCCACCAGCAGAGATACGGGGGGGAGCACTGAAGCTTTCTTT. Residues: CATSRDTGGSTEAFF.

This clonotype was found many times. V and J are TRBV7-8 and TRBJ1-5; D may be TRBD1 (6 bases). The V end was cut by 2 bases, the J end by 6 bases, with 8 bases between. The CDR3 sequence is 13 residues long. Germline values: CDR1 SGHVS, CDR2 FQNEAQ. DNA of the CDR3: TGTGCCAGCAGCTTACAGGGGACTCAGCCCCAGCATTTT. It translates to CASSLQGTQPQHF.

The chain uses TRBV27 and TRBJ2-7, with 9 bases identical to TRBD1. Germline V CDR1 and CDR2: MNHEY, SMNVEV (reference sequence). The CDR3 sequence is 15 residues long. Trimming at V came to 6 bases and at J to 2 bases, leaving 8 bases not matched to a gene. CDR3 amino acids: CASSSGTGPAYEQYF. The CDR3 coding sequence is TGTGCCAGCAGCTCCGGGACAGGGCCCGCCTACGAGCAGTACTTC.